Below are 7 T cell receptor beta chains sequenced from a single sample in a study of vaccination effects on CD4 cells after COVID-19. Assay used: immunoSEQ multiplex PCR; TCRdb lists only in-frame clones, some missing. This sample has roughly 31,000 clones; around 70% occur once, and the top ten carry 3.5% to 4%. These TCRs' antigens remain unknown. When around 10 days of culture had elapsed, CD4+ T cells were isolated. The specimen comprised CD4+ T cells from PBMCs cultured without peptide, sampled before COVID-19 vaccination. The receptors shown here come from a human donor who received a COVID-19 vaccine.

The genes are TRBV10-2 and TRBJ1-2; D might be TRBD1 (5 bases). The CDR3 spans 16 residues. In germline, CDR1 is WSHSY, CDR2 SAAADI. V was pared by 6 bases and J by 0 bases, with 17 bases between. The CDR3 DNA follows: TGCGCCAGCAGCCACGCGTATGGGGCCTCTAACTATGGCTACACCTTC. Translated, it gives CASSHAYGASNYGYTF.

This clone turned up a few times. This rearrangement joins TRBV5-1 to TRBJ2-7, with D possibly being TRBD2 (6 bases). Per germline, CDR1 SGHRS and CDR2 YFSETQ. Trimming cost V 1 base and J 5 bases, with 13 bases left between them. The CDR3 spans 14 residues. The CDR3 bases are TGCGCCAGCAGCTTGATGTCGGGAGACCACGAGCAGTACTTC. It yields the protein CASSLMSGDHEQYF.

The V call is TRBV10-3, the J call TRBJ2-2; TRBD1 matches 7 bases. The CDR3 has 15 residues. The V gene end was trimmed by 4 bases and the J gene end by 4 bases; junction bases not matched to a gene: 6. Germline CDR1 is ENHRY and CDR2 is SYGVKD. The CDR3 loop reads CAISAQQGSTGELFF. The CDR3 DNA reads as TGTGCCATCAGTGCCCAACAGGGGAGCACCGGGGAGCTGTTTTTT.

V usage is TRBV27 and J usage is TRBJ2-1; TRBD2 might be the D (5 bases). The length of the CDR3 is 18 residues. The V gene's germline CDR1 is MNHEY and CDR2 SMNVEV (reference sequence). The V end lost 6 bases, the J end lost 5 bases, and 26 bases lay between the germline ends. The CDR3 nucleotides read TGTGCCAGCAGGTCCCGGAGGTCGAAACCCCAAAGAAACAATGAGCAGTTCTTC. Translation gives CASRSRRSKPQRNNEQFF.

The chain is built from TRBV4-1 and TRBJ2-7; 7 bases match TRBD1. Germline V gene lookup returns CDR1 MGHRA and CDR2 YSYEKL. The CDR3 runs to 14 residues. Losses at the gene ends were 0 bases for V and 9 bases for J; bases not matched to a gene: 8. CDR3 amino acids: CASSQDIQGVGQYF. The CDR3 region has the DNA TGCGCCAGCAGCCAAGATATTCAGGGGGTAGGGCAGTACTTC.

The V call is TRBV14, the J call TRBJ2-1; 9 bases are a match to TRBD2. The CDR3 spans 15 residues. V dropped 3 bases and J dropped 9; count of bases not matched to a gene: 9. Germline loops: CDR1 SGHDN, CDR2 FVKESK. CDR3 nucleotide sequence: TGTGCCAGCAGCCAGATAGCGGGAGCAGCGGTTGAGCAGTTCTTC. Protein product: CASSQIAGAAVEQFF.

The gene calls are TRBV18 and TRBJ2-2; D might be TRBD1 (6 bases). This CDR3 has 15 amino acids. The germline V gene has CDR1 KGHSH and CDR2 LQKENI. V dropped 1 base and J dropped 8 bases, with 14 bases sitting between them. The CDR3 sequence is CASSPQYNREGELFF. DNA for the CDR3: TGTGCCAGCTCACCACAATATAACAGGGAAGGGGAGCTGTTTTTT.